Listed below are T cell receptor beta chains from one sample, sequenced in a study of T cells in localized non-small cell lung cancer. Assay used: immunoSEQ multiplex PCR; TCRdb lists only in-frame clones, some missing. The table lists under 35,000 clones, 85% to 95% of them singletons. The sample was peripheral blood mononuclear cells, taken before any cancer treatment. The receptors here all came from a female donor older than 55 with stage II lung adenocarcinoma. Both conserved end residues are part of each CDR3. The D gene is left open where the match is weak. Some rows have no size entry. The others give once, few or many, or a class for an expanded clone.

j_call d_call v_call clone_size cdr3_nt cdr3_aa
TRBJ1-2 TRBD1 TRBV15 - TGTGCCACCAGCAGTCGGGACAGGGGAAGGGGTAACTATGGCTACACCTTC CATSSRDRGRGNYGYTF
TRBJ2-6 - TRBV7-9 - TGTGCCAGCGGTGACTCTGGGGCCAACGTCCTGACTTTC CASGDSGANVLTF
TRBJ2-7 - TRBV5-1 - TGCGCCAGCAGCGAACGTCCGAGGGCGGGTGGTGGGGCCTACGAGCAGTACTTC CASSERPRAGGGAYEQYF
TRBJ1-5 - TRBV27 few TGTGCCAGCAGTCCCCCGAAGGACGCGAGTCAGCCCCAGCATTTT CASSPPKDASQPQHF
TRBJ2-1 TRBD2 TRBV6-1 - TGTGCCAGCAGTGAACACGGGGGGATGACTGCGGGGCAGTTCTTC CASSEHGGMTAGQFF
TRBJ2-7 TRBD2 TRBV7-7 - TGTGCCAGCAGCTTCCGAAGCGGGGACGAGCAGTACTTC CASSFRSGDEQYF
TRBJ2-1 TRBD2 TRBV18 - TGTGCCAGCTCCGAGACTAGCGGGGACAATGAGCAGTTCTTC CASSETSGDNEQFF
TRBJ1-4 - TRBV15 few TGTGCCACCTCCCGGGAGACGACTTCTAATGAAAAACTGTTTTTT CATSRETTSNEKLFF
TRBJ1-1 - TRBV11-2 - TGTGCCAGCAGCTTATCCTGGGCGGGGAACACTGAAGCTTTCTTT CASSLSWAGNTEAFF
TRBJ1-3 - TRBV7-2 - TGTGCCAGCAGCTTTCCTGGAAACACCATATATTTT CASSFPGNTIYF
TRBJ1-1 - TRBV20-1 once TGCAGTGCTAGAGCTTACACTGAAGCTTTCTTT CSARAYTEAFF
TRBJ2-3 TRBD2 TRBV5-1 - TGCGCCAGCAGCTTGGATCCTAGCGGGGTATCAGATACGCAGTATTTT CASSLDPSGVSDTQYF
TRBJ1-2 TRBD1 TRBV18 - TGTGCCAGCTCACTGGACAGGTCACCTAACTATGGCTACACCTTC CASSLDRSPNYGYTF
TRBJ1-5 TRBD1 TRBV6-1 - TGTGCCAGCAGTGAAGCAGGGGGCTATCAGCCCCAGCATTTT CASSEAGGYQPQHF
TRBJ1-4 - TRBV28 - TGTGCCAGCAGTTTATTAGGACCCCGGGGTGAAAAACTGTTTTTT CASSLLGPRGEKLFF
TRBJ2-1 - TRBV5-3 - TGTGCCAGAAGCTTGGTGGTGACAGTGTGTGAGCAGTTCTTC CARSLVVTVCEQFF
TRBJ2-5 - TRBV14 - TGTGCCAGCAGCCAAGTCGTCTATGGGGAGACCCAGTACTTC CASSQVVYGETQYF
TRBJ2-5 - TRBV11-2 - TGTGCCAGCAGCTTAGACGACAGGGCGGGGGAGACCCAGTACTTC CASSLDDRAGETQYF
TRBJ2-3 TRBD1 TRBV4-1 - TGCGCCAGCAGCCAAAGAGGGACAGGGACGGATACGCAGTATTTT CASSQRGTGTDTQYF
TRBJ1-1 - TRBV29-1 - TGCAGCGTTGGGGACCCCGGGGTAGCTTTCTTT CSVGDPGVAFF
TRBJ1-3 - TRBV5-1 - TGCGCCAGCAGCTTGGCCCTTGGGTCCGGAAACACCATATATTTT CASSLALGSGNTIYF
TRBJ1-3 - TRBV10-2 - TGCGCCAGCAGTGATTTTAGCAAAGCTGGAAACACCATATATTTT CASSDFSKAGNTIYF
TRBJ2-5 - TRBV19 - TGTGCCAGTAGTATTCATCACACGCAAGAGACCCAGTACTTC CASSIHHTQETQYF
TRBJ1-1 - TRBV6-4 - TGTGCCAGCAGTCCCGAAATGAACACTGAAGCTTTCTTT CASSPEMNTEAFF
TRBJ2-6 TRBD1 TRBV9 - TGTGCCAGCAGCGTAATGGGACAGGGTTCTGGGGCCAACGTCCTGACTTTC CASSVMGQGSGANVLTF
TRBJ2-7 - TRBV7-2 - TGTGCCAGCAGCCCAGACGGGGGATCCTACGAGCAGTACTTC CASSPDGGSYEQYF
TRBJ2-5 - TRBV11-3 - TGTGCCAGCAGCACTACAGGAGGTTCGGAGACCCAGTACTTC CASSTTGGSETQYF
TRBJ1-3 TRBD1 TRBV30 - TGTGCCTGGGATGGACAGGGCCGGCACACCATATATTTT CAWDGQGRHTIYF
TRBJ2-5 - TRBV12-5 - TGTGCTAGTGGTTTGGGTATAGGCCAGGGAGAGACCCAGTACTTC CASGLGIGQGETQYF
TRBJ2-7 - TRBV7-9 - TGTGCCAGCAGCAATACTTCTCGTGAGCAGTACTTC CASSNTSREQYF
TRBJ2-2 TRBD1 TRBV19 - TGTGCCAGTAGTATAAAGACAGGGGGAGGCCCCGGGGAGCTGTTTTTT CASSIKTGGGPGELFF
TRBJ2-7 - TRBV11-3 - TGTGCCAGCAGCCTGCAGGGGTCCTACGAGCAGTACTTC CASSLQGSYEQYF
TRBJ2-7 - TRBV27 - TGTGCCAGCAGTTCCCCGCGTGGCGAGGCAGGGTACGAGCAGTACTTC CASSSPRGEAGYEQYF
TRBJ2-5 - TRBV9 - TGTGCCAGCAGCGTAGAACAGGGGAGGGGCAAGAGAGAGACCCAGTACTTC CASSVEQGRGKRETQYF
TRBJ2-1 - TRBV27 - TGTGCCAGCAGTCCCTGGACTATATCTAGCTCCTACAATGAGCAGTTCTTC CASSPWTISSSYNEQFF
TRBJ2-1 TRBD2 TRBV9 - TGTGCCAGCAGCGAAGGACTAGCGGTCTACAATGAGCAGTTCTTC CASSEGLAVYNEQFF
TRBJ2-2 - TRBV14 - TGTGCCAGCAGCCGTAAGAACACCGGGGAGCTGTTTTTT CASSRKNTGELFF
TRBJ2-5 - TRBV5-5 - TGTGCCAGCAGCTTGGCCCAGACCCAGTACTTC CASSLAQTQYF
TRBJ2-7 - TRBV25-1 - TGTGCCAGCAGTGAATGGTCTAGCTCCTACGAGCAGTACTTC CASSEWSSSYEQYF
TRBJ1-1 - TRBV20-1 few TGCAGTGCTAGACAAAACACTGAAGCTTTCTTT CSARQNTEAFF
TRBJ1-2 TRBD1 TRBV28 few TGTGCCAGCAGTGGTGGACAGGGGGACTTCGGCTACACCTTC CASSGGQGDFGYTF
TRBJ1-2 - TRBV11-1 - TGTGCCAGCAGCCCCCGTCTGATTCACTATGGCTACACCTTC CASSPRLIHYGYTF
TRBJ1-5 - TRBV21-1 - TGTGCCAGCAGCTTACATCAGAGAGGGAGGGGCCAGGGTACAGACAATCAGCCCCAGCATTTT CASSLHQRGRGQGTDNQPQHF
TRBJ1-2 - TRBV6-5 - TGTGCCAGCAGATTACTCGTGACGGATTATGGCTACACCTTC CASRLLVTDYGYTF
TRBJ2-3 - TRBV4-3 - TGCGCCAGCAGCCCCCTGACTGAAAGCACAGATACGCAGTATTTT CASSPLTESTDTQYF